Each of the 8 T cell receptor beta chains below was sequenced from the same sample in a study of tumor and adjacent non-tumor tissue in lung cancer. This sample's RNA came from whole unsorted tissue. Distant lung tissue was collected more than 3 cm away from the tumor edge. A modified ARM-PCR protocol with three rounds of nested PCR amplified TCRbeta. TCRdb recomputed calls from the multiplex PCR reads with MiXCR, one row per CDR3 protein. The repertoire holds about 98,000 distinct CDR3 sequences, with 80% as singletons. Input material: distant non-tumor lung tissue. These receptors were taken from a man in his sixties with small cell lung cancer.

Concerning this clonotype: This could be a read error, since a much larger clone is one nucleotide away. The conserved closing phenylalanine or tryptophan is absent in this CDR3, likely reflecting a read error. The chain carries TRBV24-1 and TRBJ2-1; TRBD2 is a possible D gene (5 bases). Germline V gene lookup returns CDR1 KGHDR and CDR2 SFDVKD. There are 13 residues in the CDR3. The V and J ends lost 7 bases and 6 bases respectively, with 12 bases between them. CDR3 DNA sequence: TGTGCCACCAGGGGTATCGGGATCAATGAGCAGTTCTCC. It translates to CATRGIGINEQFS.

As regards this clonotype: Being one base from a much bigger clone, this may be a read error. J is TRBJ2-4 and V is TRBV30, with 8 bases aligning to TRBD1. This CDR3 has 13 amino acids. Germline V CDR1 and CDR2: GTSNPN, SVGIG (reference sequence). Germline trimming cut 4 bases from V and 6 bases from J; bases unmatched to any gene: 5. In nucleotides, the CDR3 is TGTGCCTGGATGAACAGGGGGACAAACATTCAGTACTTC. It codes for CAWMNRGTNIQYF.

Turning to this clonotype: Likely a read error: the CDR3 ends without its conserved phenylalanine or tryptophan. The rearrangement links TRBV4-2 to TRBJ2-1; D might be TRBD2 (5 bases). The ends were cut back, 7 bases at V and 4 bases at J, with 23 bases in the middle. Germline CDR1 and CDR2: LGHNA and YNFKEQ. This CDR3 comprises 17 residues. The CDR3 sequence is CASNQDLAGKGYNEQFL. As DNA, the CDR3 is TGTGCCAGCAATCAAGATTTAGCCGGGAAAGGGTACAATGAGCAGTTCTTA.

The V and J genes are TRBV11-2 and TRBJ2-1; TRBD2 might be the D (5 bases). Germline values: CDR1 SGHAT, CDR2 FQNNGV. V lost 8 bases and J lost 5, with 16 bases in between. This CDR3 region has 14 residues. CDR3 amino acids: CASQQRHCDNEQFF. The CDR3 nucleotides are TGTGCCAGCCAACAGCGGCATTGCGACAATGAGCAGTTCTTC.

About this clonotype: A read error may account for a junction end that differs from germline. The chain uses TRBV5-5 and TRBJ2-1, with 9 bases that match TRBD1. This CDR3 contains 17 residues. From germline, CDR1 is SGHKS and CDR2 YYEKEE (reference sequence). The CDR3: CGSSHYSGTGLTNEQFF. The CDR3 nucleotides are TGTGGCAGCAGCCATTACTCCGGGACAGGGTTGACGAATGAGCAATTCTTC.

On this clonotype itself: This CDR3 is missing its conserved last phenylalanine or tryptophan, likely due to a read error. The CDR3 sequence: CASRSATATGEEKLFL. In nucleotides, the CDR3 is TGTGCCAGCAGGTCCGCAACCGCGACAGGCGAAGAAAAACTGTTTTTA. V usage is TRBV6-5 and J usage is TRBJ1-4; a weak D match, TRBD1 (6 bases). CDR3 size: 16 residues. Trimming pared 6 bases from V and 8 bases from J, leaving 22 bases between. Per the germline V gene, CDR1 is MNHEY and CDR2 is SVGAGI.

This clonotype came up many times. The rearrangement uses TRBV30 and TRBJ2-1; 10 bases fit TRBD2. This CDR3 contains 13 residues. V lost 2 bases, J lost 8 bases, and 3 bases stayed unmatched. The germline gives CDR1 GTSNPN, CDR2 SVGIG (reference sequence). DNA for the CDR3: TGTGCCTGGAGTACCGGGACTAGCGATGAGCAGTTCTTC. This codes for CAWSTGTSDEQFF.

Comment on this clonotype: One junction end disagrees with the germline gene, perhaps due to a read error. This chain links TRBV12-3 or TRBV12-4 with TRBJ2-3, with D tentatively TRBD2 (6 bases). The CDR3 is made up of 14 amino acids. In DNA, the CDR3 is TGTGCCAGCAGGGGCCCAGCGGGCACAGATGCGCAGTATTTT. Amino acid sequence: CASRGPAGTDAQYF.